Sequencing of this TCR beta chain was carried out in a study of T cells after yellow fever vaccination. TCR cDNA was made by 5'RACE template switching, adding a universal primer site and UMIs. From the 5' RACE reads, TCRdb called clonotypes with MiXCR, one entry per CDR3 protein. The table includes 340,000 or so distinct CDR3 sequences, around 13% detected once. V lost 6 bases and J 4 bases, leaving 15 bases between the germline ends. CDR3 length equals 14 residues. Germline V gene data show CDR1 as MNHEY and CDR2 as SVGEGT. The chain employs TRBV6-2 or TRBV6-3 and TRBJ2-5; maybe TRBD2 (6 bases). Sample: CD4+ T cells sorted from PBMCs, taken 15 days after the yellow fever booster vaccination. This TCR derives from a man younger than 35 who received the YFV17D yellow fever vaccine. The CDR3 here is CASRGGGWGETQYF. The CDR3 DNA reads as TGTGCCAGCAGGGGAGGAGGGTGGGGAGAGACCCAGTACTTC.